The text below deals with one T cell receptor beta chain. Authors' methods: Counts of nucleated cells, estimated from reference gene primer amplification, were obtained. Produced via immunoSEQ multiplex PCR; TCRdb's table is partial and in-frame only. The DNA gave D and trimming, while V, J and clone size come from that table. The table lists around 140,000 clones, roughly 80% of them singletons. The sample belongs to a study of blood T cell repertoires in COVID-19. CDR3 size: 12 residues. Between the trimmed V and J ends, which lost 1 base and 9 bases, there was a span of 7 bases. CDR1 SGHVS and CDR2 FQNEAQ come from the germline V gene.

The chain recombines TRBV7-8 with TRBJ1-5; D uncertain. Sequencing was carried out using peripheral blood. This TCR came from a woman between 45 and 60 years old with active or convalescent COVID-19. CDR3 sequence: CASSLDGRPQHF. In DNA form, the CDR3 reads TGTGCCAGCAGCTTAGATGGGCGGCCCCAGCATTTT.